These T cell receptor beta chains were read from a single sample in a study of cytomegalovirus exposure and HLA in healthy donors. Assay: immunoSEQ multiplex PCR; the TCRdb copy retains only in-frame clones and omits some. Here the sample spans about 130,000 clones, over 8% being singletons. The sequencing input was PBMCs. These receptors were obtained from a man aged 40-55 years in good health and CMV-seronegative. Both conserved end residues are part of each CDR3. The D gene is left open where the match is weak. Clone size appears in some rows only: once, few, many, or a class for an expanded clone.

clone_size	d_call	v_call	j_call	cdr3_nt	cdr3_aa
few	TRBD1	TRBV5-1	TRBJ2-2	TGCGCCAGCAGCCGGGACAGTAAGGACACCGGGGAGCTGTTTTTT	CASSRDSKDTGELFF
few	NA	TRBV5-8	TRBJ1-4	TGTGCCAGCAGCCAGAACTACAAAATGGGAGGAGAAAAACTGTTTTTT	CASSQNYKMGGEKLFF
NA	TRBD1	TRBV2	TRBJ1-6	TGTGCCAGCACCAGGGACAGGGGGCTGGGTTCACCCCTCCACTTT	CASTRDRGLGSPLHF
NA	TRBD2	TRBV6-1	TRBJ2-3	TGTGCCAGCAGTGAAGGGACTAGCGTGGCAGATACGCAGTATTTT	CASSEGTSVADTQYF
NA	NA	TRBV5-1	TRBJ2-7	TGCGCCAGCAGCTTAATAGGAGGAGCCTACGAGCAGTACTTC	CASSLIGGAYEQYF
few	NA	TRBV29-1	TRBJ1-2	TGCAGCGTGACCCGGACAGACTATGGCTACACCTTC	CSVTRTDYGYTF
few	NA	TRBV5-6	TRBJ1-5	TGTGCCAGCAGCCCGTGGGGGGGCAATCAGCCCCAGCATTTT	CASSPWGGNQPQHF
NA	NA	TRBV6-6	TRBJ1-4	TGTGCCAGCAGTTACTCGACTGATGAAAAACTGTTTTTT	CASSYSTDEKLFF
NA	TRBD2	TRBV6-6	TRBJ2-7	TGTGCCAGCAGTTACGCGGGGGCCTACGAGCAGTACTTC	CASSYAGAYEQYF
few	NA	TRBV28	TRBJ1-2	TGTGCCAGCAGTTTAATAGGGGCCTATGGCTACACCTTC	CASSLIGAYGYTF
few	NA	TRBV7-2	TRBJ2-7	TGTGCCAGCAGCCCTCGTCCCGGTCCTCACGAGCAGTACTTC	CASSPRPGPHEQYF
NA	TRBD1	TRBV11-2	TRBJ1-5	TGTGCCAGCAGCTTAACAGGGGCCAATCAGCCCCAGCATTTT	CASSLTGANQPQHF
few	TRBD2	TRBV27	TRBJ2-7	TGTGCCAGCAGTTCAGGCGGGGGGGTACACGAGCAGTACTTC	CASSSGGGVHEQYF
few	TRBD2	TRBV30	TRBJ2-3	TGTGCCTGGAACGGCGGGTCTATCGGGGTAGCGGGGGGAGGGACAGATACGCAGTATTTT	CAWNGGSIGVAGGGTDTQYF
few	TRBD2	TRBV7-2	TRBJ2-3	TGTGCCAGCAGCAACGGCCCAGCGGGGACCACAGATACGCAGTATTTT	CASSNGPAGTTDTQYF
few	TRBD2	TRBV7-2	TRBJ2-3	TGTGCCAGCAGCTTTCGGCGGGGGACCTTCTGGTATACGCAGTATTTT	CASSFRRGTFWYTQYF
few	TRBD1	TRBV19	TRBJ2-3	TGTGCCAGTAGTCCCGGGACAGGACACACAGATACGCAGTATTTT	CASSPGTGHTDTQYF
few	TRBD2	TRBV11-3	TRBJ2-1	TGTGCCAGCAGCCTCGGACTAGCGGGGGGGCCGGGGTCCTACAATGAGCAGTTCTTC	CASSLGLAGGPGSYNEQFF
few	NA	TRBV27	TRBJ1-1	TGTGCCAGCAGCCAGGGAGGATTCAGCACTGAAGCTTTCTTT	CASSQGGFSTEAFF
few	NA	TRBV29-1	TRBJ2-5	TGCAGCGGGGAACAGGGTGGTCAAGAGACCCAGTACTTC	CSGEQGGQETQYF
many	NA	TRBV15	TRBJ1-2	TGTGCCACCAGCAGAGGCCAGTCGAATACTATGAAGGGCTACACCTTC	CATSRGQSNTMKGYTF
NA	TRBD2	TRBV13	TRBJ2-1	TGTGCCAGCACCTATAGCGGGGGGGGAGACAATGAGCAGTTCTTC	CASTYSGGGDNEQFF
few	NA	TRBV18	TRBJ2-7	TGTGCCAGCTCACCATTCTTTTTAGCACAACACCGGACAAAGAACTCCTACGAGCAGTACTTC	CASSPFFLAQHRTKNSYEQYF
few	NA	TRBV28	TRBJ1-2	TGTGCCAGCAGTCTTATAAGCATCGCCCACCTCTATGGCTACACCTTC	CASSLISIAHLYGYTF
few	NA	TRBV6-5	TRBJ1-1	TGTGCCAGCAGTTACGCAGGATCTGAAGCTTTCTTT	CASSYAGSEAFF
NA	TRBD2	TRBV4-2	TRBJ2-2	TGTGCCAGCAGCCAAGAGATCTCCGGGGGGGCAAGCGGGGAGCTGTTTTTT	CASSQEISGGASGELFF
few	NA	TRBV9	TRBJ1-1	TGTGCCAGCAGCATGGGCCTGAACACTGAAGCTTTCTTT	CASSMGLNTEAFF
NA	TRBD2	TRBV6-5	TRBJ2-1	TGTGCCAGCGGAGCCCTGGCGGGAGTTACCAATGAGCAGTTCTTC	CASGALAGVTNEQFF
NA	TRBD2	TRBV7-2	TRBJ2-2	TGTGCCAGCAGCTTAAAGGGGACTAGTAGTGGGGAGCTGTTTTTT	CASSLKGTSSGELFF
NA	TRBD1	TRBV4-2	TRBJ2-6	TGTGCCAGCAGCCAAGATTTGAACAGGGGCTCTGGGGCCAACGTCCTGACTTTC	CASSQDLNRGSGANVLTF
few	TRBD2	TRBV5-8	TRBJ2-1	TGTGCCAGCAGCTCGGGGGAAGGGAGGGGCAATGAGCAGTTCTTC	CASSSGEGRGNEQFF
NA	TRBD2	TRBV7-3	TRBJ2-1	TGTGCCAGCAGCTCCCCGACTAGCGGGTCCTACAATGAGCAGTTCTTC	CASSSPTSGSYNEQFF